This T cell receptor beta chain was sequenced during a study of cytomegalovirus exposure and HLA in healthy donors. Background on the study: An early data release held some 89 million unique TCRs from HLA-typed donors. Study outcomes and limitations: Trimming of TCR beta V- and J-genes showed a link, identified in a later analysis, to a missense DCLRE1C variant. Within the data, a cluster of highly shared sequence variants was likely a sequencing artifact.

Germline CDR1 SGHRS, CDR2 YFSETQ. The CDR3 has 17 residues. V lost 0 bases to trimming and J lost 0 bases; unmatched junction nucleotides: 8. Comments on this clone: The antigen is not known.

PCR was performed using 60 Vbeta and 13 Jbeta primers. In the authors' workflow: The count from a later analysis was tens of millions of unique TCR beta chains, 9 million to 12 million of them shared. Profiling relied on immunoSEQ multiplex PCR, and the TCRdb table lists in-frame clones only, not all of them. For V, J and clone size, that table is used; D and trimming come from the DNA. The sample lists about 99,000 clones; approximately 80% were seen once. Sample: PBMCs. The sequence came from a young woman in good health and CMV-seropositive. V and J are TRBV5-1 and TRBJ1-1, with 7 bases lining up with TRBD1. CDR3 DNA sequence: TGCGCCAGCAGCTTGGGGGTCGGACAGGTCATGAACACTGAAGCTTTCTTT. It encodes CASSLGVGQVMNTEAFF.